The entry below gives a single TCR beta chain sequence along with its context. Judged by its sample share, this clone qualifies as medium-sized (0.01 to 0.1%). It lacks a known antigen. Per-base qualities were not stored, and no clone one base away is much larger. TCRbeta CDR3 regions were amplified from genomic DNA by means of the immunoSEQ Assay, a bias-controlled multiplex PCR. In the authors' own workflow: The number of nucleated cells in each sample was estimated from the amplification of reference gene primers within the assay. To quantify the absolute abundance of each unique TCRbeta CDR3 rearrangement, sequence reads were collapsed and filtered. Productive Simpson clonality was computed per sample as the square root of Simpson's diversity index over productive rearrangements. Not all clones reach the TCRdb copy of this immuneACCESS table, which keeps in-frame sequences only. Checked studies attribute under half of the gap to unresolved V genes and leave the rest unexplained. The V and J calls and the clone size are those of that table, but D and trimming were determined from the DNA. The sample records about 150,000 clones, 78% of which are singletons. Of the sample, approximately 13% falls within the top ten clones.

The V end loses 6 bases and the J end loses 4 bases, and a stretch of 19 bases separates them. Based on the germline V gene, the CDR1 and CDR2 sequences are WSHSY and SAAADI. The CDR3, from cysteine to phenylalanine, totals 16 residues. Only the CDR3 DNA is retained, 48 bases long and in frame from the first base. Collaborating institutions collected whole blood in K2EDTA tubes following their own protocols. For TCRbeta analysis, collaborators shipped samples as frozen whole blood, isolated PBMCs, or DNA extracted from either of those sample types. This sample stems from a study of blood T cell repertoires in COVID-19 (dated by TCRdb to 2020 to 2021). Broadly, across the study: Samples from collaborators originated in the United States, Italy and Spain and spanned both the acute and convalescent phases of COVID-19. The samples were drawn from the first 160 participants of the ongoing ImmuneRACE study and from some 1,300 subjects provided by 6 global collaborators. Subjects who had been exposed to COVID-19, were actively infected with it, or had recovered from it provided the deeply sampled blood TCRbeta repertoires that made up the dataset. A freely available public database, intended as a resource for researchers studying the immune response to SARS-CoV-2, is where the repertoires were released. The prospective study material was composed of cDNA or gDNA derived from T cells, B-cell-depleted T cells, or PBMCs. HLA class I and class II types, where available, came from metadata supplied by the sample provider rather than from assay-based typing. Nearly every sample came with metadata listing a de-identified subject ID, COVID-19 status, age in years and sex. Paper-wide results and their limitations: How much clinical and demographic metadata was included differed by source and by participant, and the metadata was provided uncurated.

Sequencing was done on a sample of peripheral blood. Recombination connected TRBV10-2 to TRBJ2-1; TRBD2 is possibly the D segment (5 matching bases). The clonotype was recovered from a woman over 75 with acute or convalescent COVID-19. CDR3 reads: CASRETYTSFYNEQFF. The nucleotide sequence reads as follows: TGCGCCAGCAGAGAAACATATACTAGTTTTTACAATGAGCAGTTCTTC.